The 26 T cell receptor beta chains in this list originate from one sample, sequenced in a study of Graves' ophthalmopathy and Graves' hyperthyroidism. Transcripts of RNA were the source for amplifying TCR beta CDR3 regions. HTBI primers primed a first-round RT-PCR, and a second-round multiplex PCR followed. TCRdb fed the multiplex PCR reads into MiXCR, producing one record per CDR3 protein. Here the sample spans 650,000 to 900,000 distinct CDR3 sequences, roughly two fifths being singletons. The sample comprised peripheral blood. All receptors come from an adult man with Graves' ophthalmopathy.

J is TRBJ1-1 and V is TRBV20-1; TRBD1 matches 9 bases. CDR1 and CDR2 (germline): DFQATT, SNEGSKA (reference sequence). The CDR3 contains 13 residues. After removal of 7 bases from V and 3 bases from J, the junction contained 6 bases not matched to a gene. Here the CDR3 reads CSVLDRGDTEAFF. The CDR3 DNA reads as TGCAGTGTTTTAGACAGGGGGGACACTGAAGCTTTCTTT.

This clonotype was counted ten times or more. V gene TRBV29-1 combines with J gene TRBJ1-3; no reliable D call. V was clipped by 4 bases and J by 2 bases, with 6 bases between them. Germline V lookup: CDR1 SQVTM, CDR2 ANQGSEA. The CDR3 loop spans 12 amino acids. CDR3 DNA: TGCAGCGTTGGCCCACCTGGAAACACCATATATTTT. It is translated as CSVGPPGNTIYF.

The chain has TRBV2 and TRBJ1-6; a weak D match, TRBD1 (6 bases). There are 16 residues in the CDR3. CDR1 SNHLY and CDR2 FYNNEI come from the germline V gene. Trimming stripped 6 bases from V and 9 bases from J, with 21 bases between. The CDR3 sequence is CASSFLGGARGSPLHF. DNA of the CDR3: TGTGCCAGCAGCTTCCTGGGGGGGGCACGGGGTTCACCCCTCCACTTT.

V usage is TRBV12-3 or TRBV12-4 and J usage is TRBJ2-7, with D perhaps TRBD1 (5 bases). The CDR3 runs to 13 residues. The ends were cut back, 4 bases at V and 2 bases at J, with 9 bases in the middle. CDR3 loop: CASSWTWAYEQYF. The CDR3 region has the DNA TGTGCCAGCAGTTGGACATGGGCCTACGAGCAGTACTTC.

In this sample, this clonotype turned up many times. This rearrangement joins TRBV11-2 to TRBJ2-7; TRBD2 might be the D (6 bases). This CDR3 comprises 14 residues. The ends were cut back, 2 bases at V and 5 bases at J, with 13 bases in the middle. Germline-derived CDR1 and CDR2 are SGHAT and FQNNGV. CDR3: CASSLRRVQDEQYF. Here the CDR3 DNA reads TGTGCCAGCAGCTTAAGGAGGGTTCAGGACGAGCAGTACTTC.

The CDR3 nucleotides are TGTGCCAGCAGCGAAGGGACAGGGGAAAGCAATGAGCAGTTCTTC. It translates to CASSEGTGESNEQFF. The genes are TRBV7-6 and TRBJ2-7; 10 nucleotides line up with TRBD1. The J call may be faulty, since TRBJ2-1 better matches the DNA end. Germline assignment: CDR1 SGHVS and CDR2 FNYEAQ. There are 15 residues in the CDR3.

The chain is built from TRBV15 and TRBJ1-2; 7 nucleotides align to TRBD1. The CDR3 consists of 14 residues. The V gene end was trimmed by 10 bases and the J gene end by 4 bases; junction bases not matched to a gene: 12. The germline gives CDR1 LNHNV, CDR2 YYDKDF (reference sequence). This chain's CDR3 is CASSSAGQSYGYTF. CDR3 nucleotide sequence: TGTGCCAGCAGTTCTGCGGGACAGAGCTATGGCTACACCTTC.

The chain couples TRBV7-9 to TRBJ2-7; no definite D call. V lost 1 base to trimming and J lost 1 base, with 23 bases between them. This CDR3 comprises 19 residues. Germline V lookup: CDR1 SEHNR, CDR2 FQNEAQ (reference sequence). The CDR3 sequence is CASSLVLQTHETNSYEQYF. The CDR3, as DNA: TGTGCCAGCAGCTTAGTTCTTCAGACACACGAAACCAATTCCTACGAGCAGTACTTC.

The genes are TRBV4-1 and TRBJ2-2; D is possibly TRBD1 (6 bases). Looked up from germline, CDR1 is MGHRA and CDR2 is YSYEKL. V lost 7 bases to trimming and J lost 0 bases, with 12 bases between them. This CDR3 is built from 15 residues. The chain's CDR3 is CASNRDTSNTGELFF. The CDR3 bases are TGCGCCAGCAACCGGGACACCTCGAACACCGGGGAGCTGTTTTTT.

To note about this clonotype: A much more abundant neighbour one base away suggests this may be a read error. The V gene is TRBV25-1, the J gene TRBJ1-2; 7 bases line up with TRBD1. Germline values: CDR1 MGHDK, CDR2 SYGVNS. CDR3 length equals 14 residues. The CDR3 sequence is CDSTRGDSGYGYTF. The DNA of the CDR3 is TGTGACAGCACCCGAGGGGACAGCGGCTATGGCTACACCTTC.

The genes are TRBV6-5 and TRBJ1-1, with 10 bases matching TRBD1. Losses at the gene ends were 6 bases for V and 10 bases for J; bases not matched to a gene: 11. Germline-derived CDR1 and CDR2 are MNHEY and SVGAGI. The CDR3 consists of 14 residues. CDR3 bases: TGTGCCAGCAGCCCCTCCCGACAGGGGGCAAGAGCTTTCTTT. It is translated as CASSPSRQGARAFF.

This clonotype showed up many times. The chain couples TRBV7-6 to TRBJ2-7; 8 bases map to TRBD1. V dropped 1 base and J dropped 4; count of bases not matched to a gene: 6. This CDR3 spans 15 amino acids. Germline V gene data show CDR1 as SGHVS and CDR2 as FNYEAQ. The CDR3 nucleotides are TGTGCCAGCAGCTTAGTGGACAGGGTAGGATACGAGCAGTACTTC. The encoded protein is CASSLVDRVGYEQYF.

Regarding this clonotype: A single base separates this from a much larger clone, so it may be a read error. This chain connects TRBV7-2 to TRBJ2-5; D may be TRBD1 or TRBD2 (5 bases each). Trimming removed 3 bases at V and 7 bases at J, with 12 bases between. The CDR3 runs 13 residues. Germline CDR1 and CDR2: SGHTA and FQGNSA. DNA for the CDR3: TGTGCCAGCAGCTTCCGGGGCATTGGGACCCAGTACTTC. It is translated as CASSFRGIGTQYF.

This sequence joins TRBV20-1 and TRBJ2-2; a possible D gene is TRBD2 (7 bases). Germline assignment: CDR1 DFQATT and CDR2 SNEGSKA (reference sequence). This CDR3 contains 14 residues. Trimming took 1 base from V and 7 from J, leaving 13 bases between them. Written as DNA, the CDR3 is TGCAGTGCTAGAGTTGGGGGGGCCGGCGGGGAGCTGTTTTTT. This encodes CSARVGGAGGELFF.

This chain joins TRBV20-1 and TRBJ2-7; 9 bases are shared with TRBD1. This CDR3 has 15 amino acids. CDR1 and CDR2 (germline): DFQATT, SNEGSKA (reference sequence). V trimming: 1 base; J trimming: 4 bases; junction bases outside the gene matches: 8. CDR3 sequence: CSARGTGAFIYEQYF. CDR3 coding DNA: TGCAGTGCTAGAGGGACAGGGGCCTTTATTTACGAGCAGTACTTC.

This chain connects TRBV20-1 to TRBJ2-3; D ambiguous. Trimming shortened V by 0 bases and J by 5 bases, and 15 bases separated the two germline ends. CDR1 and CDR2 from the germline V gene are DFQATT and SNEGSKA (reference sequence). This CDR3 spans 15 amino acids. For the CDR3, the DNA is TGCAGTGCTAGAGATAGTCGGCCCCCCGTAGATACGCAGTATTTT. Translating gives CSARDSRPPVDTQYF.

This clonotype was seen only a few times. The genes are TRBV10-3 and TRBJ2-5; D remains unclear. The J call is doubtful: the DNA matches TRBJ2-1 better. The CDR3 is 11 residues long. Germline V gives CDR1 ENHRY, CDR2 SYGVKD. The CDR3 DNA sequence: TGTGCCATCAGTGAATCCGATGAGCAGTTCTTC. Translation: CAISESDEQFF.

V usage is TRBV10-3 and J usage is TRBJ1-5, with no clear D. The V gene lost 10 bases and the J gene lost 3 bases, with 16 bases spanning the gap. The CDR3 consists of 14 residues. Germline CDR1 reads ENHRY; CDR2 reads SYGVKD. The CDR3 loop is CASSSDGLNQPQHF. For the CDR3, the DNA is TGTGCCAGCAGCTCGGACGGGCTCAATCAGCCCCAGCATTTT.

In the case of this clonotype: The CDR3 ends on some other residue instead of the conserved phenylalanine or tryptophan, so this is likely a read error. The DNA is omitted, as the CDR3 cannot be located on it reliably, and the CDR3 follows TCRdb's listing. The V call is TRBV7-2, the J call TRBJ1-3. The CDR3 region is 8 residues in length, termini included. Germline V gives CDR1 SGHTA, CDR2 FQGNSA. This CDR3 is CASSLSSA.

A single count supports this clonotype. The V gene is TRBV20-1, the J gene TRBJ1-3; D perhaps matches TRBD1 (5 bases). The germline V gene has CDR1 DFQATT and CDR2 SNEGSKA (reference sequence). V was pared by 5 bases and J by 0 bases, with 8 bases between. The CDR3 is made up of 13 amino acids. CDR3 amino acids: CSAWDRSGNTIYF. CDR3 sequence (DNA): TGCAGTGCTTGGGACCGCTCTGGAAACACCATATATTTT.

This clonotype was recorded many times. This rearrangement joins TRBV19 to TRBJ1-2; the D gene is possibly TRBD1 (6 bases). Trimming stripped 4 bases from V and 6 bases from J, with 9 bases between. The CDR3 length is 12 residues. Germline loops: CDR1 LNHDA, CDR2 SQIVND (reference sequence). The CDR3 coding sequence is TGTGCCAGTAGTACAACAGGGAATGGCTACACCTTC. Translated: CASSTTGNGYTF.

This clonotype occurred a few times. This chain uses TRBV2 with TRBJ2-7, with D perhaps TRBD1 (6 bases). Germline V gene data show CDR1 as SNHLY and CDR2 as FYNNEI. The CDR3 has 16 amino acids. Trimming stripped 4 bases from V and 3 bases from J, with 19 bases between. The CDR3 is CASSARGQRLYYEQYF. CDR3 in DNA: TGTGCCAGCAGTGCCAGGGGACAACGATTATACTACGAGCAGTACTTC.

The genes are TRBV20-1 and TRBJ1-2, with 9 positions matching TRBD1. The CDR3 extends over 12 amino acids. Germline V gene sequence: CDR1 DFQATT, CDR2 SNEGSKA (reference sequence). V dropped 5 bases and J dropped 3; count of bases not matched to a gene: 1. CDR3 sequence (DNA): TGCAGTGCTTGGGACAGGGACTATGGCTACACCTTC. Its translation is CSAWDRDYGYTF.

This clonotype was counted many times. The V gene is TRBV10-3, the J gene TRBJ1-1, with 7 bases matching TRBD1. CDR3 size: 15 residues. The germline gives CDR1 ENHRY, CDR2 SYGVKD. V lost 3 bases and J lost 5; bases outside the gene matches: 9. CDR3 sequence reads: CAISDLTGDRTEAFF. In nucleotides, the CDR3 is TGTGCCATCAGTGACTTAACAGGGGATCGAACTGAAGCTTTCTTT.

The sample holds many counts of this clonotype. V is TRBV9 and J is TRBJ1-2; D is undetermined. Trimming stripped 1 base from V and 6 bases from J, with 10 bases between. CDR1 and CDR2 (germline): SGDLS, YYNGEE. The CDR3 has 13 residues. The CDR3 bases are TGTGCCAGCAGCGTACTAAGTTGGAATGGCTACACCTTC. This translates into CASSVLSWNGYTF. Full variable domain (remainder filled in from reference TRBV9 and TRBJ1-2): DSGVTQTPKHLITATGQRVTLRCSPRSGDLSVYWYQQSLDQGLQFLIQYYNGEERAKGNILERFSAQQFPDLHSELNLSSLELGDSALYFCASSVLSWNGYTFGSGTRLTVV.

The sample holds a few counts of this clonotype. The DNA of the CDR3 is TGCAGTGCTAGAGCAGGGGGCTTCGAAAAACTGTTTTTT. Its translation: CSARAGGFEKLFF. The chain carries TRBV20-1 and TRBJ1-4, with 8 positions matching TRBD1. The CDR3 length is 13 residues. Trimming cost V 1 base and J 8 bases; bases outside gene matches: 3. The germline V gene has CDR1 DFQATT and CDR2 SNEGSKA (reference sequence).